This TCR beta chain was sequenced during a study of memory CD4+ T cells and cytomegalovirus serostatus. Clones were read by immunoSEQ multiplex PCR, and TCRdb kept only the in-frame ones, dropping some. The top ten clones hold 0.6% to 0.95% of a sample with over 35,000 clones, over 60% of them seen once. The trim removed 3 bases at V and 8 bases at J, leaving 3 bases unmatched. Germline CDR1 is LGHNT and CDR2 is FRNRAP. CDR3 length equals 14 residues. The sort gate was single viable CD3+CD4+CD8-CD45RO+ cells for memory CD4+ T cells. Sequencing was performed on memory CD4+ T cells from blood. The sequence derives from an adult in good health and CMV-seronegative. J is TRBJ2-2 and V is TRBV12-5; 10 bases are a match to TRBD1. Written as DNA, the CDR3 is TGTGCTAGTGGTTTAAGACAGGGGGCTGGGGAGCTGTTTTTT. It encodes CASGLRQGAGELFF.